This note documents a single TCR beta chain sequence. The antigen remains undetermined. Primers included in the PCR were 60 Vbeta and 13 Jbeta primers. TCRdb keeps only in-frame clones here, not all; method: immunoSEQ multiplex PCR. The table lists about 64,000 clones, roughly 68% of them singletons, with 3% in the top ten. With 3 bases clipped from V and 3 bases from J, the junction kept 1 base outside the gene matches. CDR1 and CDR2 (germline): SEHNR, FQNEAQ (reference sequence). The CDR3 consists of 15 residues. The record originates from a study of cytomegalovirus exposure and HLA in healthy donors. Study-wide context: One earlier analysis, a look at about 179 million T cells, found about 100 million unique TCR beta sequences.

Study-wide results and caveats: Common viral pathogens seemed to be connected with several of the most significant clusters, according to a later analysis.

The receptor was derived from a woman aged 50 to 60 in good health and CMV-seronegative. The sequencing sample was made of PBMCs. This chain joins TRBV7-9 and TRBJ2-5; TRBD2 agrees at 13 bases. CDR3 loop: CASSFGTSGEETQYF. CDR3 nucleotides: TGTGCCAGCAGCTTTGGGACTAGCGGGGAAGAGACCCAGTACTTC.